The source of this T cell receptor beta chain is a study of blood T cell repertoires in COVID-19. Study context: T cells, B-cell-depleted T cells, or PBMCs supplied cDNA or gDNA.

In the authors' methods: Amplifying reference gene primers gave estimates of nucleated cell counts. Sequenced by immunoSEQ multiplex PCR; TCRdb stores in-frame clones only, minus some. V, J and clone size are those of that table, while D and trimming were read from the DNA. The sample lists more than 150,000 clones, roughly four fifths occurring once. This clone has only a few counts. Germline V CDR1 and CDR2: SGHNT, YYREEE (reference sequence). The CDR3 has 15 residues. J lost 8 bases, V lost 0 bases, and 10 bases had no gene match. This TCR was recovered from a woman aged 25 to 39 with acute or convalescent COVID-19. Sequencing used peripheral blood. This rearrangement joins TRBV5-4 to TRBJ1-2; TRBD1 aligns across 7 bases. Here the CDR3 DNA reads TGTGCCAGCAGCTTGGACTACAGGGGTTTCGGCGGCTACACCTTC. This sequence encodes CASSLDYRGFGGYTF.